The rows below give T cell receptor beta chains drawn from one sample of a study of T cell responses to AZD1222 COVID-19 vaccine. Profiling relied on immunoSEQ multiplex PCR, and the TCRdb table lists in-frame clones only, not all of them. The table includes over 100,000 clones, 85% to 90% detected once. The material sequenced was peripheral blood, taken on day 0 of AZD1222 vaccination. Every receptor here comes from an adult in good health. Each CDR3 is given with its conserved first and last residue. The order of the fields is clone size, J gene, D gene, V gene, CDR3 protein, CDR3 DNA. The D gene is left open where the match is weak. The listing skips clone size in some rows; elsewhere it reads once, few, many or a size class.

abundance: few
j_gene: TRBJ1-2
d_gene: -
v_gene: TRBV7-2
CDR3aa: CASSLVGGYGDTGYGYTF
CDR3nt: TGTGCCAGCAGCTTAGTTGGGGGTTATGGGGACACGGGATATGGCTACACCTTC

abundance: -
j_gene: TRBJ2-7
d_gene: -
v_gene: TRBV27
CDR3aa: CASSVAGGVSYEQYF
CDR3nt: TGTGCCAGCAGTGTTGCCGGGGGCGTCTCCTACGAGCAGTACTTC

abundance: -
j_gene: TRBJ1-5
d_gene: -
v_gene: TRBV19
CDR3aa: CASSQAATVYSNQPQHF
CDR3nt: TGTGCCAGTAGTCAAGCCGCCACAGTCTATAGCAATCAGCCCCAGCATTTT

abundance: -
j_gene: TRBJ2-7
d_gene: TRBD1
v_gene: TRBV6-4
CDR3aa: CASRGQGLCYEQYF
CDR3nt: TGTGCCAGCAGGGGACAGGGTCTATGCTACGAGCAGTACTTC

abundance: -
j_gene: TRBJ1-1
d_gene: -
v_gene: TRBV5-1
CDR3aa: CASSLGTRDFFPEAFF
CDR3nt: TGCGCCAGCAGCTTGGGCACCAGAGATTTTTTCCCTGAAGCTTTCTTT

abundance: -
j_gene: TRBJ2-5
d_gene: -
v_gene: TRBV4-3
CDR3aa: CASSQGLARGTQETQYF
CDR3nt: TGCGCCAGCAGCCAAGGCCTTGCCCGGGGAACACAAGAGACCCAGTACTTC

abundance: -
j_gene: TRBJ2-1
d_gene: -
v_gene: TRBV28
CDR3aa: CASSMDEQFF
CDR3nt: TGTGCCAGCAGTATGGATGAGCAGTTCTTC

abundance: -
j_gene: TRBJ1-4
d_gene: -
v_gene: TRBV5-6
CDR3aa: CASSLKGQGNEKLFF
CDR3nt: TGTGCCAGCAGCTTGAAAGGTCAGGGTAATGAAAAACTGTTTTTT

abundance: -
j_gene: TRBJ1-1
d_gene: -
v_gene: TRBV19
CDR3aa: CASKDSRNTEAFF
CDR3nt: TGTGCCAGTAAGGACAGCAGGAACACTGAAGCTTTCTTT

abundance: -
j_gene: TRBJ2-2
d_gene: TRBD2
v_gene: TRBV19
CDR3aa: CASSIPGLVPTGELFF
CDR3nt: TGTGCCAGTAGTATCCCGGGACTAGTGCCCACCGGGGAGCTGTTTTTT

abundance: once
j_gene: TRBJ1-4
d_gene: -
v_gene: TRBV5-1
CDR3aa: CASSLLPATNEKLFF
CDR3nt: TGCGCCAGCAGCTTGCTGCCAGCAACTAATGAAAAACTGTTTTTT

abundance: once
j_gene: TRBJ2-5
d_gene: TRBD2
v_gene: TRBV7-3
CDR3aa: CASSFGTSEQETQYF
CDR3nt: TGTGCCAGCAGCTTCGGGACTAGTGAGCAAGAGACCCAGTACTTC

abundance: few
j_gene: TRBJ2-7
d_gene: -
v_gene: TRBV6-6
CDR3aa: CASSPSGSRYEQYF
CDR3nt: TGTGCCAGCAGTCCCTCAGGGAGCCGATACGAGCAGTACTTC

abundance: -
j_gene: TRBJ2-1
d_gene: -
v_gene: TRBV18
CDR3aa: CASSPYRAYNEQFF
CDR3nt: TGTGCCAGCTCACCGTACAGGGCCTACAATGAGCAGTTCTTC

abundance: -
j_gene: TRBJ1-2
d_gene: -
v_gene: TRBV19
CDR3aa: CASTTLGVFGGYTF
CDR3nt: TGTGCCAGTACCACCCTCGGAGTTTTCGGGGGCTACACCTTC

abundance: once
j_gene: TRBJ1-6
d_gene: -
v_gene: TRBV11-2
CDR3aa: CASSLDGGSNSPLHF
CDR3nt: TGTGCCAGCAGCTTAGACGGGGGAAGCAATTCACCCCTCCACTTT

abundance: -
j_gene: TRBJ1-2
d_gene: -
v_gene: TRBV5-1
CDR3aa: CASSLPRDLHNYGYTF
CDR3nt: TGCGCCAGCAGCCTTCCCCGGGACCTTCATAACTATGGCTACACCTTC

abundance: -
j_gene: TRBJ2-1
d_gene: -
v_gene: TRBV6-2/TRBV6-3
CDR3aa: CASSPTLYNEQFF
CDR3nt: TGTGCCAGCAGCCCTACTTTATACAATGAGCAGTTCTTC

abundance: -
j_gene: TRBJ2-4
d_gene: -
v_gene: TRBV12-3/TRBV12-4
CDR3aa: CASSQTSIQYF
CDR3nt: TGTGCCAGCAGCCAGACGAGTATTCAGTACTTC

abundance: -
j_gene: TRBJ1-1
d_gene: TRBD1
v_gene: TRBV9
CDR3aa: CASSAGTAPMNTEAFF
CDR3nt: TGTGCCAGCAGCGCCGGGACAGCTCCTATGAACACTGAAGCTTTCTTT

abundance: -
j_gene: TRBJ1-2
d_gene: TRBD1
v_gene: TRBV29-1
CDR3aa: CSVEGDRGRWNGYTF
CDR3nt: TGCAGCGTGGAGGGGGACAGGGGTAGGTGGAATGGCTACACCTTC

abundance: -
j_gene: TRBJ2-1
d_gene: -
v_gene: TRBV19
CDR3aa: CASSTQGGGEQFF
CDR3nt: TGTGCCAGTAGTACCCAGGGAGGGGGTGAGCAGTTCTTC

abundance: -
j_gene: TRBJ2-1
d_gene: -
v_gene: TRBV5-5
CDR3aa: CASSPDPGQNEQFF
CDR3nt: TGTGCCAGCAGCCCGGACCCTGGACAAAATGAGCAGTTCTTC

abundance: -
j_gene: TRBJ1-5
d_gene: -
v_gene: TRBV5-1
CDR3aa: CASSPGEGLQPQHF
CDR3nt: TGCGCCAGCAGCCCTGGTGAAGGGCTGCAGCCCCAGCATTTT

abundance: once
j_gene: TRBJ1-1
d_gene: TRBD1
v_gene: TRBV27
CDR3aa: CASSSVQGASEAFF
CDR3nt: TGTGCCAGCAGTTCTGTACAGGGGGCCTCTGAAGCTTTCTTT

abundance: -
j_gene: TRBJ1-2
d_gene: -
v_gene: TRBV15
CDR3aa: CATSRDGGKSDGYTF
CDR3nt: TGTGCCACCAGCAGAGATGGAGGGAAGAGCGATGGCTACACCTTC

abundance: -
j_gene: TRBJ1-1
d_gene: -
v_gene: TRBV15
CDR3aa: CATSSQMGAPNTEAFF
CDR3nt: TGTGCCACCAGCTCCCAGATGGGGGCCCCGAACACTGAAGCTTTCTTT

abundance: once
j_gene: TRBJ1-1
d_gene: -
v_gene: TRBV4-3
CDR3aa: CASSQHRVSTEAFF
CDR3nt: TGCGCCAGCAGCCAGCACAGGGTGAGCACTGAAGCTTTCTTT

abundance: -
j_gene: TRBJ1-1
d_gene: TRBD1
v_gene: TRBV2
CDR3aa: CASTGGDRGTEAFF
CDR3nt: TGTGCCAGCACCGGTGGGGACAGGGGAACTGAAGCTTTCTTT

abundance: -
j_gene: TRBJ1-2
d_gene: TRBD1
v_gene: TRBV3-1/TRBV3-2
CDR3aa: CASSHPRTGAAYGYTF
CDR3nt: TGTGCCAGCAGCCACCCCCGGACAGGGGCAGCCTATGGCTACACCTTC

abundance: few
j_gene: TRBJ2-5
d_gene: TRBD2
v_gene: TRBV6-2/TRBV6-3
CDR3aa: CASSDFGGAVETQYF
CDR3nt: TGTGCCAGCAGTGACTTCGGGGGGGCCGTGGAGACCCAGTACTTC

abundance: -
j_gene: TRBJ1-6
d_gene: -
v_gene: TRBV28
CDR3aa: CASSPYRENNSPLHF
CDR3nt: TGTGCCAGCAGTCCTTACAGGGAGAATAATTCACCCCTCCACTTT